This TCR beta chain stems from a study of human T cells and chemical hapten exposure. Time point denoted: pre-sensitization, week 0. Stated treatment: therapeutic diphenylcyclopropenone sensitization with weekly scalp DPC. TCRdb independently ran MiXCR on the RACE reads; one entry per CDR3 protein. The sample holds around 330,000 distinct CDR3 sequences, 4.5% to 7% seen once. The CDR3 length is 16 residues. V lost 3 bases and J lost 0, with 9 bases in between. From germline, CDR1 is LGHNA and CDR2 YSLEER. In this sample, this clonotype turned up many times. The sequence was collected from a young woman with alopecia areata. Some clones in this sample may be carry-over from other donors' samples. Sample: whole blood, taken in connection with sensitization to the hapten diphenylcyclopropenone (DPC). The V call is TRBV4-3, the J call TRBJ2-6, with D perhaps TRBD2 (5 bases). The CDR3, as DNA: TGCGCCAGCAGCCATAACGAGGGCTCTGGGGCCAACGTCCTGACTTTC. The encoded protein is CASSHNEGSGANVLTF.